What follows are 3 T cell receptor beta chains derived from one specimen sequenced in a study of blood T cell repertoires in COVID-19. Generated by immunoSEQ multiplex PCR, the TCRdb table keeps only in-frame clones and is missing some. The sample carries 70,000 to 95,000 clones, around nine tenths recorded once. The sequencing input was peripheral blood. Receptor source: a woman aged 45-60 years in a cohort sampled during active COVID-19.

The CDR3 sequence is CASSQGQGVYEQYF. The CDR3 DNA sequence: TGCGCCAGCAGCCAAGGACAGGGGGTGTACGAGCAGTACTTC. This chain connects TRBV4-1 to TRBJ2-7; 9 bases are shared with TRBD1. CDR3 length: 14 amino acids. With V trimmed by 1 base and J by 4 bases, 2 bases remained unmatched. Per the germline V gene, CDR1 is MGHRA and CDR2 is YSYEKL.

This clone occurred once. The chain has TRBV19 and TRBJ1-2; 7 nucleotides agree with TRBD1. The ends lost 4 bases at V and 4 bases at J; junction bases unmatched: 9. The V gene's germline CDR1 is LNHDA and CDR2 SQIVND (reference sequence). The CDR3 has 15 residues. CDR3 protein: CASSSQTGLAYGYTF. The CDR3, as DNA: TGTGCCAGTAGTAGCCAGACAGGGTTAGCCTATGGCTACACCTTC.

The V call is TRBV19, the J call TRBJ1-1, with 7 bases that match TRBD1. CDR1 and CDR2 (germline): LNHDA, SQIVND (reference sequence). This CDR3 spans 15 amino acids. The trim removed 6 bases at V and 0 bases at J, leaving 7 bases unmatched. CDR3: CASRGQVPLNTEAFF. In DNA, the CDR3 is TGTGCCAGTAGAGGACAGGTCCCCTTGAACACTGAAGCTTTCTTT.